The 17 T cell receptor beta chains below come from one sample, sequenced in a study of blood T cell repertoires in COVID-19. Using immunoSEQ multiplex PCR, the repertoire was profiled, and TCRdb retains in-frame clones only, with some absent. The top ten clones hold roughly 1.2% of a sample with 95,000 to 150,000 clones, approximately 90% of them seen once. Sequenced sample: peripheral blood. These receptors were taken from a woman of 80 years or more with acute or convalescent COVID-19.

This clone was observed once. The chain uses TRBV6-1 and TRBJ1-2; TRBD1 might be the D (6 bases). Germline CDR1 is MNHNS and CDR2 is SASEGT. This CDR3 contains 16 residues. Between the trimmed V and J ends, which lost 1 base and 2 bases, there was a span of 14 bases. DNA for the CDR3: TGTGCCAGCAGTGAAGGGCAGGGGAGTAGAAACTATGGCTACACCTTC. Protein sequence: CASSEGQGSRNYGYTF.

J is TRBJ2-5 and V is TRBV7-7, with 8 bases identical to TRBD2. The CDR3 sequence is 15 residues long. V gave up 5 bases and J gave up 0 bases; unmatched junction bases: 5. From germline, CDR1 is SSHAT and CDR2 FNYEAQ (reference sequence). This chain's CDR3 is CASSPGSGNQETQYF. CDR3 nucleotides: TGTGCCAGCAGCCCAGGTAGCGGGAACCAAGAGACCCAGTACTTC.

The chain joins TRBV12-3 or TRBV12-4 to TRBJ2-2; possibly TRBD2 for D (5 bases). The CDR3 runs 12 residues. V was clipped by 6 bases and J by 9 bases, with 11 bases between them. CDR3 region: CASSLRRRELFF. CDR3 nucleotides: TGTGCCAGCAGCCTAAGGAGGCGGGAGCTGTTTTTT.

The chain carries TRBV19 and TRBJ2-2; 8 bases align to TRBD1. After removal of 7 bases from V and 4 bases from J, the junction contained 8 bases not matched to a gene. The CDR3 totals 15 residues. CDR1 and CDR2 (germline): LNHDA, SQIVND (reference sequence). The CDR3 here is CASTTTGGGTGELFF. CDR3 coding DNA: TGTGCCAGTACCACAACAGGGGGAGGCACCGGGGAGCTGTTTTTT.

J is TRBJ1-2 and V is TRBV5-4; D might be TRBD1 (5 bases). Trimming cost V 0 bases and J 1 base, with 10 bases left between them. Germline CDR1 and CDR2: SGHNT and YYREEE (reference sequence). There are 15 residues in the CDR3. The CDR3 DNA is TGTGCCAGCAGCTTGGACAGGAATCTTAACTATGGCTACACCTTC. This codes for CASSLDRNLNYGYTF. Together with reference TRBV5-4 and TRBJ1-2, the CDR3 gives the full variable domain: ETGVTQSPTHLIKTRGQQVTLRCSSQSGHNTVSWYQQALGQGPQFIFQYYREEENGRGNFPPRFSGLQFPNYSSELNVNALELDDSALYLCASSLDRNLNYGYTFGSGTRLTVV.

The V call is TRBV6-5, the J call TRBJ1-2, with 9 bases lining up with TRBD1. Germline values: CDR1 MNHEY, CDR2 SVGAGI. V lost 5 bases, J lost 6 bases, and 10 bases stayed unmatched. The CDR3 has 15 amino acids. DNA of the CDR3: TGTGCCAGCAGTCCAACGGACAGGGGTGGGCATGGCTACACCTTC. Protein product: CASSPTDRGGHGYTF.

The chain carries TRBV21-1 and TRBJ2-7; the D segment call TRBD1 is taken from the table without a DNA check. TRBV21-1 is noted as a pseudogene. The CDR3 runs 15 residues. CDR3 DNA sequence: TGTGCCAGCAGCACCGAACAGGGTCCCTCCTACGAGCAGTACTTC. The encoded protein is CASSTEQGPSYEQYF.

The V gene is TRBV28, the J gene TRBJ1-2; D is unclear. The CDR3 loop spans 14 amino acids. Germline CDR1 is MDHEN and CDR2 is SYDVKM. Trimming pared 1 base from V and 1 base from J, leaving 7 bases between. The CDR3: CASSLSRGNYGYTF. CDR3 coding DNA: TGTGCCAGCAGTTTATCTCGGGGTAACTATGGCTACACCTTC.

J is TRBJ1-1 and V is TRBV6-2 or TRBV6-3; D unresolved. Trimming took 5 bases from V and 2 from J, leaving 12 bases between them. From germline, CDR1 is MNHEY and CDR2 SVGEGT. The CDR3 spans 14 residues. The CDR3 protein is CASSHTDLNTEAFF. The CDR3 nucleotides read TGTGCCAGCAGTCACACAGATTTAAACACTGAAGCTTTCTTT.

This clone has a single count. CDR3 coding DNA: TGTGCCAGCAGCTTGCTAGCAACTAATGAAAAACTGTTTTTT. This gives the protein CASSLLATNEKLFF. The chain uses TRBV5-8 and TRBJ1-4; no definite D call. Trimming left V 1 base short and J 0 bases short, with 4 bases between. This CDR3 contains 14 residues. CDR1 SGHTS and CDR2 YDEGEE come from the germline V gene.

The V call is TRBV7-3, the J call TRBJ1-2, with 7 bases fitting TRBD1. V lost 5 bases and J lost 6; bases outside the gene matches: 12. The CDR3 loop spans 15 amino acids. Per germline, CDR1 SGHTA and CDR2 FQGTGA. The chain's CDR3 is CASSRAGQQSDGYTF. CDR3 sequence (DNA): TGTGCCAGCAGCCGTGCGGGACAGCAATCTGATGGCTACACCTTC.

V usage is TRBV6-2 or TRBV6-3 and J usage is TRBJ2-1, with 8 nucleotides matching TRBD2. Germline assignment: CDR1 MNHEY and CDR2 SVGEGT. The CDR3 is 19 amino acids. Trimming at V came to 4 bases and at J to 2 bases, leaving 16 bases not matched to a gene. The CDR3 DNA is TGTGCCAGCAGTTCGGCCCCAATGAGCGGACTAGCCCCCTACAATGAGCAGTTCTTC. Its translation: CASSSAPMSGLAPYNEQFF.

V usage is TRBV5-4 and J usage is TRBJ1-2, with a possible D match to TRBD1 (5 bases). The germline gives CDR1 SGHNT, CDR2 YYREEE (reference sequence). The CDR3 is 14 residues long. Trimming cost V 2 bases and J 4 bases, with 12 bases left between them. CDR3 in DNA: TGTGCCAGCAGCTTCTTTATGGGGGGCTATGGCTACACCTTC. It codes for CASSFFMGGYGYTF.

J is TRBJ1-1 and V is TRBV12-5, with D hard to call. The length of the CDR3 is 13 residues. The V gene's germline CDR1 is LGHNT and CDR2 FRNRAP. Trimming took 5 bases from V and 9 from J, leaving 16 bases between them. The CDR3 sequence: CASGIHPGDKAFF. CDR3 DNA sequence: TGTGCTAGTGGTATTCACCCGGGAGATAAAGCTTTCTTT.

This clone was seen more than once but under ten times. The CDR3 protein is CASSHLAGGPEETQYF. For the CDR3, the DNA is TGTGCCAGCAGCCACCTAGCGGGGGGGCCGGAGGAGACCCAGTACTTC. The chain uses TRBV3-1 (or the pseudogene TRBV3-2) and TRBJ2-5; 12 nucleotides align to TRBD2. The germline CDR1 and CDR2 sequences are LGHDT and YNNKEL (reference sequence). The CDR3 is made up of 16 amino acids. The V gene end was trimmed by 3 bases and the J gene end by 5 bases; junction bases not matched to a gene: 7.

The rearrangement links TRBV6-1 to TRBJ2-1; 10 bases are shared with TRBD2. Per the germline V gene, CDR1 is MNHNS and CDR2 is SASEGT. J was trimmed by 0 bases and V by 4 bases; bases with no gene match: 15. The CDR3 runs to 20 residues. The CDR3 sequence is CASSVLRGLATRSSYNEQFF. CDR3 nucleotide sequence: TGTGCCAGCAGTGTTCTCCGGGGACTAGCGACAAGGAGCTCCTACAATGAGCAGTTCTTC.

V is TRBV6-5 and J is TRBJ1-1; TRBD1 might be the D (5 bases). CDR3 length: 13 amino acids. Per germline, CDR1 MNHEY and CDR2 SVGAGI. V was pared by 6 bases and J by 3 bases, with 11 bases between. CDR3 nucleotide sequence: TGTGCCAGCAGATGGGGGGAACACACTGAAGCTTTCTTT. Protein sequence: CASRWGEHTEAFF.